The 24 T cell receptor beta chains listed next were all sequenced from one sample in a study of tumor and adjacent non-tumor tissue in lung cancer. Three rounds of nested PCR, following a modified ARM-PCR protocol, produced the TCRbeta library. TCRdb redid the calling of the multiplex PCR reads with MiXCR, one entry per CDR3 protein. The table lists 85,000 to 100,000 distinct CDR3 sequences, less than 75% of them singletons. The template was RNA from unsorted bulk tissue. Sequencing was carried out using lung tumor tissue. These TCRs come from a man aged 60-69 years with non-small cell lung cancer.

A word on this clonotype: This may stem from a read error, because a much larger clone lies one nucleotide away. The rearrangement links TRBV7-9 to TRBJ2-2; no clear D gene. The CDR3 covers 14 residues. Germline V gene data show CDR1 as SEHNR and CDR2 as FQNEAQ (reference sequence). The CDR3 sequence is CASSFMPNTEELFF. CDR3 sequence (DNA): TGTGCCAGCAGCTTTATGCCAAACACCGAGGAGCTGTTTTTT.

Remarks on this clonotype: This sequence may be a read error, since a much larger clone differs from it by one base. The genes are TRBV7-6 and TRBJ1-6; a possible D gene is TRBD1 (5 bases). CDR3 length equals 17 residues. Germline assignment: CDR1 SGHVS and CDR2 FNYEAQ. In DNA form, the CDR3 reads TGTGCCAGCAGCAGACAGAGCCTTAGCTCCTATAATTCACCCCCCCACTTT. The encoded protein is CASSRQSLSSYNSPPHF.

This clonotype is a singleton in its sample. The chain couples TRBV11-3 to TRBJ2-7; 8 bases map to TRBD2. The trim removed 6 bases at V and 6 bases at J, leaving 16 bases unmatched. The germline CDR1 and CDR2 sequences are SGHNT and YENEEA. This CDR3 comprises 16 residues. This CDR3 is CASSRGGTTRLREQYF. The CDR3 region has the DNA TGTGCCAGCAGTCGGGGGGGGACTACGCGCCTCCGCGAGCAGTACTTC.

In regard to this clonotype: Its ends do not fully match the called genes, so a read error is possible. The gene calls are TRBV5-1 and TRBJ1-2; D is uncertain. The CDR3 is 13 amino acids. CDR1 SGHRS and CDR2 YFSETQ come from the germline V gene. The DNA for the CDR3 is TGCGCCAGCAGGAAGGGCCTTAACTATGTCTACACCTTC. As protein: CASRKGLNYVYTF.

This clonotype came up many times. The V gene is TRBV11-2, the J gene TRBJ1-2; D is uncertain. Germline V gene lookup returns CDR1 SGHAT and CDR2 FQNNGV. Trimming cost V 0 bases and J 4 bases, with 9 bases left between them. The CDR3 has 14 amino acids. CDR3 in amino acids: CASSLDLVSYGYTF. CDR3 sequence (DNA): TGTGCCAGCAGCTTAGACCTCGTGAGCTATGGCTACACCTTC.

This clonotype was counted once. A junction end diverges from the germline sequence, so it may reflect a read error. The J gene is TRBJ1-1, the V gene TRBV28, with D maybe TRBD1 (5 bases). The germline CDR1 and CDR2 sequences are MDHEN and SYDVKM. The CDR3 is 13 amino acids. CDR3 in amino acids: CASSRDVNIEAFF. The DNA of the CDR3 is TGTGCCAGCAGTCGGGACGTGAACATTGAAGCTTTCTTT.

The chain uses TRBV18 and TRBJ1-1; a possible D gene is TRBD1 (6 bases). Germline V CDR1 and CDR2: KGHSH, LQKENI. The CDR3 is 14 amino acids. The V gene lost 2 bases and the J gene lost 4 bases, with 11 bases spanning the gap. CDR3 sequence reads: CASSPEQGTTEAFF. The DNA of the CDR3 is TGTGCCAGCTCACCAGAACAGGGCACCACTGAAGCTTTCTTT.

With regard to this clonotype: The junction shows a germline mismatch at one end, possibly a read error. The V call is TRBV24-1, the J call TRBJ2-1; 7 nucleotides agree with TRBD2. Germline V CDR1 and CDR2: KGHDR, SFDVKD. The CDR3 covers 15 residues. The CDR3 loop is CASSWSGVPGNEQFF. CDR3 DNA: TGTGCCAGCAGTTGGAGCGGGGTCCCCGGCAATGAGCAGTTCTTC.

This clonotype was seen many times. The chain joins TRBV7-9 to TRBJ1-1; 7 nucleotides match TRBD1. V was clipped by 5 bases and J by 5 bases; unmatched bases: 11. The CDR3 loop spans 15 amino acids. Germline CDR1 reads SEHNR; CDR2 reads FQNEAQ (reference sequence). The CDR3 reads CASSTETGRGTEAFF. The CDR3 region has the DNA TGTGCCAGCAGCACGGAGACAGGCAGGGGGACTGAAGCTTTCTTT. Drawing the rest from reference TRBV7-9 and TRBJ1-1, the complete variable domain is DTGVSQNPRHKITKRGQNVTFRCDPISEHNRLYWYRQTLGQGPEFLTYFQNEAQLEKSRLLSDRFSAERPKGSFSTLEIQRTEQGDSAMYLCASSTETGRGTEAFFGQGTRLTVV.

This clonotype was observed at least ten times. This may be a read error, as it is one base from a much larger clone. The chain joins TRBV11-3 to TRBJ2-3, with 8 bases matching TRBD2. The germline V gene encodes CDR1 SGHNT and CDR2 YENEEA. The CDR3 sequence is 14 residues long. The CDR3, as DNA: TGTGCCAGCAGCTCAAGGACTAGCTCGGATACGCAGTGTTTT. As protein: CASSSRTSSDTQCF. Looking up the rest from reference TRBV11-3 and TRBJ2-3 gives the full variable domain: EAGVVQSPRYKIIEKKQPVAFWCNPISGHNTLYWYLQNLGQGPELLIRYENEEAVDDSQLPKDRFSAERLKGVDSTLKIQPAELGDSAVYLCASSSRTSSDTQCFGPGTRLTVL.

This clonotype was observed a handful of times. A much larger clone is a single base away; this may be a read error. This sequence joins TRBV5-1 and TRBJ2-3; TRBD1 is a possible D gene (6 bases). The CDR3 runs to 18 residues. Trimming left V 4 bases short and J 2 bases short, with 23 bases between. Germline lookup yields CDR1 SGHRS and CDR2 YFSETQ. This chain's CDR3 is CASSRTSGQSLITDTQYF. CDR3 nucleotide sequence: TGCGCCAGCAGCCGAACCTCTGGACAGTCCCTGATCACAGATACGCAGTATTTT. The full variable domain, its missing parts supplied by reference TRBV5-1 and TRBJ2-3, is KAGVTQTPRYLIKTRGQQVTLSCSPISGHRSVSWYQQTPGQGLQFLFEYFSETQRNKGNFPGRFSGRQFSNSRSEMNVSTLELGDSALYLCASSRTSGQSLITDTQYFGPGTRLTVL.

Concerning this clonotype itself: One junction end does not reproduce the germline sequence, and a read error may be involved. This rearrangement joins TRBV4-2 to TRBJ2-2, with D uncertain. From germline, CDR1 is LGHNA and CDR2 YNFKEQ. This CDR3 region has 16 residues. CDR3: CASSQQAWRNTGELFF. The CDR3 DNA sequence: TGTGCCAGCAGCCAGCAAGCGTGGAGAAACACAGGGGAGCTGTTTTTT.

Note on this clonotype: One junction end disagrees with the germline gene, perhaps due to a read error. The gene calls are TRBV12-5 and TRBJ1-1; D ambiguous. Looked up from germline, CDR1 is LGHNT and CDR2 is FRNRAP. This CDR3 has 13 amino acids. The CDR3 loop is CSSDLLNGAEAFF. For the CDR3, the DNA is TGTTCTAGTGATTTGCTGAATGGGGCTGAAGCTTTCTTT.

Details on this clonotype: Just one base apart from a much larger clone, this may be a read error. The V call is TRBV12-3 or TRBV12-4, the J call TRBJ1-2; a possible D gene is TRBD1 (6 bases). The CDR3 sequence is 13 residues long. CDR3 bases: TGTACCAGCAGTTCGGGGGGGCTAATTGGCTACACCTTC. Protein sequence: CTSSSGGLIGYTF.

This clonotype showed up many times. The chain employs TRBV21-1 and TRBJ2-1; the table's D call of TRBD2 was not tested on the DNA. TRBV21-1 is designated a pseudogene. The CDR3 is 17 residues long. DNA for the CDR3: TGTGCCAGCAGCAAAGGGTCTAGCGGGAGTCGGCGCAATGAGCAGTTCTTC. This sequence encodes CASSKGSSGSRRNEQFF.

As to this clonotype: An end of the junction differs from the germline gene, which may be a read error. V usage is TRBV14 and J usage is TRBJ2-1; 13 nucleotides line up with TRBD2. The CDR3 loop spans 18 amino acids. The germline V gene encodes CDR1 SGHDN and CDR2 FVKESK. This CDR3 reads CASSPGLAGPWSYKEHFF. The CDR3 nucleotides read TGTGCCAGCAGCCCGGGACTAGCGGGGCCGTGGTCCTACAAGGAGCACTTCTTC.

As regards this clonotype: The missing conserved phenylalanine or tryptophan at the end of this CDR3 makes a read error likely. The chain is built from TRBV11-3 and TRBJ2-1, with D perhaps TRBD2 (6 bases). The CDR3 is made up of 17 amino acids. V lost 9 bases to trimming and J lost 7 bases, with 28 bases between them. The germline gives CDR1 SGHNT, CDR2 YENEEA. CDR3 sequence reads: CARSPTSRWRAFNEQFL. CDR3 DNA: TGTGCCAGGAGCCCAACTAGCCGATGGAGGGCCTTTAATGAGCAGTTCTTA.

Concerning this clonotype itself: One end of the junction does not line up with germline, which may come from a read error. The chain combines TRBV12-3 or TRBV12-4 with TRBJ2-7, with D uncertain. The CDR3 totals 14 residues. CDR3 protein: CASNLQPGSYEQYF. CDR3 DNA: TGTGCCAGCAATTTGCAACCAGGCTCCTACGAGCAGTATTTC.

As to this clonotype: This may be a read error: a much more frequent sequence differs by one nucleotide. The gene calls are TRBV6-1 and TRBJ2-7; D call uncertain. This CDR3 is 11 amino acids long. Germline CDR1 reads MNHNS; CDR2 reads SASEGT. CDR3 region: CASRVPGEHYF. Here the CDR3 DNA reads TGTGCCAGCAGGGTCCCGGGTGAGCACTACTTC.

This clonotype occurred many times. The chain recombines TRBV6-2 or TRBV6-3 with TRBJ1-5; D perhaps matches TRBD1 (5 bases). This CDR3 comprises 15 residues. The germline V gene encodes CDR1 MNHEY and CDR2 SVGEGT. Trimming removed 7 bases at V and 3 bases at J, with 16 bases between. The CDR3 sequence: CASTLGGGANQPQHF. CDR3 bases: TGTGCCAGCACCCTTGGGGGAGGGGCCAATCAGCCCCAGCATTTT.

On this clonotype: As the CDR3 is not closed by the conserved phenylalanine or tryptophan, this likely results from a read error. The chain combines TRBV6-1 with TRBJ1-2; no clear D gene. The CDR3 is made up of 14 amino acids. V was cut by 2 bases and J by 7 bases, with 14 bases left in between. CDR1 and CDR2 from the germline V gene are MNHNS and SASEGT. CDR3: CASSEMAGMGGYTI. The DNA for the CDR3 is TGTGCCAGCAGTGAAATGGCGGGGATGGGTGGCTACACCATC.

In this sample, this clonotype turned up many times. The gene calls are TRBV20-1 and TRBJ2-3, with D uncertain. There are 13 residues in the CDR3. Germline CDR1 and CDR2: DFQATT and SNEGSKA (reference sequence). V shed 3 bases and J shed 4 bases, with 11 bases lying between them. This chain's CDR3 is CSASFGVSDTQYF. For the CDR3, the DNA is TGCAGTGCTAGTTTCGGCGTGTCAGATACGCAGTATTTT.

V and J are TRBV28 and TRBJ2-3; 10 nucleotides line up with TRBD2. Germline V gene sequence: CDR1 MDHEN, CDR2 SYDVKM. Unmatched junction bases numbered 7, after V lost 5 bases and J lost 2 bases. The length of the CDR3 is 16 residues. This CDR3 reads CASSRVAGGNTDTQYF. The CDR3 region has the DNA TGTGCCAGCAGTAGGGTAGCGGGGGGAAACACAGATACGCAGTATTTT.

This clonotype showed up just a few times. A much larger clone lies a single base off, so this may be a read error. The genes are TRBV7-8 and TRBJ2-1; 12 nucleotides match TRBD2. Germline V gene lookup returns CDR1 SGHVS and CDR2 FQNEAQ. This CDR3 has 16 residues. CDR3 coding DNA: TGTGCCAGCAACTTAGGTGGACTAGCGGGATACAATGAGCAGTTCTTC. This encodes CASNLGGLAGYNEQFF. Full variable domain (remainder filled in from reference TRBV7-8 and TRBJ2-1): GAGVSQSPRYKVAKRGQDVALRCDPISGHVSLFWYQQALGQGPEFLTYFQNEAQLDKSGLPSDRFFAERPEGSVSTLKIQRTQQEDSAVYLCASNLGGLAGYNEQFFGPGTRLTVL.